This T cell receptor beta chain was captured in a study of blood T cells in healthy people across ages. The CDR3 is 15 residues long. Germline V gene lookup returns CDR1 SGHDN and CDR2 FVKESK. V was trimmed by 0 bases and J by 5 bases, leaving 8 bases between them. Alongside a J-beta primer mix, a sample-barcoded 5' primer served in a second PCR lasting about 7 to 12 cycles. Every sample gave at least 2.5 million paired-end reads containing CDR3. TCRdb re-called the 5' RACE reads with MiXCR, one entry per CDR3 protein. The sample has around 650,000 distinct CDR3 sequences; approximately 40% are singletons. Collection of 8.5 to 10 milliliters of peripheral blood was performed for each donor. Findings and limits, study-wide: Any changes in expanded clonotypes were possibly confounded, as donor CMV status remained unknown.

A word on this clonotype: Its target is not known.

The sequenced sample consisted of blood. The chain employs TRBV14 and TRBJ1-6; D uncertain. The receptor was isolated from a man older than 75 in good health. The CDR3 nucleotides read TGTGCCAGCAGCCAAGAGTCAATCCATAATTCACCCCTCCACTTT. Its protein is CASSQESIHNSPLHF. Variable domain in full (rest from reference TRBV14 and TRBJ1-6): EAGVTQFPSHSVIEKGQTVTLRCDPISGHDNLYWYRRVMGKEIKFLLHFVKESKQDESGMPNNRFLAERTGGTYSTLKVQPAELEDSGVYFCASSQESIHNSPLHFGNGTRLTVT.